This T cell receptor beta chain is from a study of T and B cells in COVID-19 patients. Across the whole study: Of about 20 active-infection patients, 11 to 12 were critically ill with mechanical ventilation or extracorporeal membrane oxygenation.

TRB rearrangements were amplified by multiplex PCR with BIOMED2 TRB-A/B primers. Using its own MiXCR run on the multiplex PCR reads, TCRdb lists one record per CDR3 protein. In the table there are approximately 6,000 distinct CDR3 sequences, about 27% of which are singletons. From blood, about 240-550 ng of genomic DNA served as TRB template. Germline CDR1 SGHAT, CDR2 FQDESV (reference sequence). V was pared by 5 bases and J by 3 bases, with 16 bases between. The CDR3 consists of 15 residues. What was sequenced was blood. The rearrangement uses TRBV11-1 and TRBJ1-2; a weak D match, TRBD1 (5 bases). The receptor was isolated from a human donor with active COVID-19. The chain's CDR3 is CASSLVEGMDYGYTF. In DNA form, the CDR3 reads TGTGCCAGCAGCCTGGTGGAGGGGATGGACTATGGCTACACCTTC.